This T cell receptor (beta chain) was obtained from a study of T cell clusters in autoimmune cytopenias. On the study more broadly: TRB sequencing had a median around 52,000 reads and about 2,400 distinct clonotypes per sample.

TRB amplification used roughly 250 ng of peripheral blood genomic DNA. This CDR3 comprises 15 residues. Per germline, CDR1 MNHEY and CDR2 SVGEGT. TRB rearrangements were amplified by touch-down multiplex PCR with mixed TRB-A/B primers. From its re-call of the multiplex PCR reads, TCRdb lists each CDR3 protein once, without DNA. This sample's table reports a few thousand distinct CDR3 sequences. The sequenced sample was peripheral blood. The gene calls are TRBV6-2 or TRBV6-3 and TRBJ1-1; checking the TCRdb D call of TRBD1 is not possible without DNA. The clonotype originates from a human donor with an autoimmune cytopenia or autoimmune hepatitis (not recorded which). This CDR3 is CASSPRGQGNAEAFF.